This passage covers 32 T cell receptor beta chains from one sample sequenced in a study of response to subunit inactivated influenza vaccine. One entry per CDR3 protein, called by TCRdb with MiXCR from the RT-PCR reads. Here the sample spans fewer than 650,000 distinct CDR3 sequences, 10% to 15% being singletons. The specimen comprised PBMCs from blood, sampled 45 days after vaccination. The receptor set was obtained from a man aged 50 or older who received an inactivated influenza vaccine.

The CDR3 sequence is CAWSVSWGTGTYEQYF. Here the CDR3 DNA reads TGTGCCTGGAGTGTATCATGGGGGACAGGGACCTACGAGCAGTACTTC. The V call is TRBV30, the J call TRBJ2-7; 9 nucleotides align to TRBD1. Germline loops: CDR1 GTSNPN, CDR2 SVGIG (reference sequence). CDR3 length: 16 amino acids. With V trimmed by 0 bases and J by 2 bases, 8 bases remained unmatched.

Comments on this clonotype: Here the CDR3 omits its conserved ending phenylalanine or tryptophan, so a read error is the likely source. This chain connects TRBV9 to TRBJ2-1, with 12 bases identical to TRBD2. The CDR3 spans 20 residues. V lost 0 bases, J lost 3 bases, and 13 bases stayed unmatched. Germline-derived CDR1 and CDR2 are SGDLS and YYNGEE. DNA of the CDR3: TGTGCCAGCAGCGTAGCTTGGACTAGCGGGAAAAAAAGGATCTACAATGAGCAGTTCCTC. This sequence encodes CASSVAWTSGKKRIYNEQFL.

This clonotype was recorded at least ten times. The V gene is TRBV12-3 or TRBV12-4, the J gene TRBJ2-1; D gene uncertain. The length of the CDR3 is 17 residues. Trimming left V 5 bases short and J 1 base short, with 18 bases between. The CDR3 protein is CASSPPWYVGSYNEQFF. The CDR3 nucleotides are TGTGCCAGCAGTCCGCCATGGTATGTGGGGTCCTACAATGAGCAGTTCTTC.

The gene calls are TRBV5-1 and TRBJ2-5, with D possibly being TRBD1 (6 bases). Germline assignment: CDR1 SGHRS and CDR2 YFSETQ. The V end lost 0 bases, the J end lost 4 bases, and 10 bases lay between the germline ends. The length of the CDR3 is 14 residues. The CDR3 loop reads CASSLGTAAETQYF. The CDR3 DNA reads as TGCGCCAGCAGCTTGGGGACAGCCGCAGAGACCCAGTACTTC.

The chain has TRBV14 and TRBJ2-7; possibly TRBD1 for D (5 bases). CDR3 length equals 17 residues. V lost 0 bases and J lost 0, with 15 bases in between. The germline CDR1 and CDR2 sequences are SGHDN and FVKESK. For the CDR3, the DNA is TGTGCCAGCAGCCAAGAATCGTGGTACAGGAGCTCCTACGAGCAGTACTTC. Translating gives CASSQESWYRSSYEQYF.

This clonotype turned up a few times. This chain joins TRBV5-1 and TRBJ1-6, with 7 nucleotides matching TRBD1. Trimming at V came to 9 bases and at J to 9 bases, leaving 9 bases not matched to a gene. Germline assignment: CDR1 SGHRS and CDR2 YFSETQ. The CDR3 has 13 amino acids. CDR3 loop: CAITGGGPSPLHF. The CDR3 bases are TGCGCCATTACGGGAGGGGGCCCTTCACCCCTCCACTTT.

In this sample, this clonotype turned up many times. V usage is TRBV12-3 or TRBV12-4 and J usage is TRBJ2-1; tentatively, D is TRBD2 (5 bases). Between the trimmed V and J ends, which lost 6 bases and 3 bases, there was a span of 6 bases. The CDR3 length is 12 residues. The CDR3 nucleotides are TGTGCCAGCAGAACTAGCTACAATGAGCAGTTCTTC. Protein: CASRTSYNEQFF.

This chain joins TRBV27 and TRBJ2-5; 11 bases map to TRBD2. The CDR3 length is 15 residues. Germline V gene lookup returns CDR1 MNHEY and CDR2 SMNVEV (reference sequence). V was clipped by 5 bases and J by 5 bases; unmatched bases: 7. CDR3 DNA: TGTGCCAGCAGTCTCACTAGCGGGAGTTTCGAGACCCAGTACTTC. As protein: CASSLTSGSFETQYF.

This clonotype has ten or more counts. The V and J genes are TRBV11-2 and TRBJ2-7; 9 nucleotides agree with TRBD1. Germline V gene sequence: CDR1 SGHAT, CDR2 FQNNGV. The CDR3 extends over 15 amino acids. Trimming at V came to 2 bases and at J to 4 bases, leaving 6 bases not matched to a gene. CDR3 in DNA: TGTGCCAGCAGCTTAACGGACAGGGGCAGATACGAGCAGTACTTC. This translates into CASSLTDRGRYEQYF.

The chain joins TRBV10-3 to TRBJ2-7; 7 nucleotides line up with TRBD1. The germline gives CDR1 ENHRY, CDR2 SYGVKD. V gave up 5 bases and J gave up 0 bases; unmatched junction bases: 4. The CDR3 is 14 amino acids. The CDR3 region is CAISSRDSSYEQYF. The CDR3 DNA follows: TGTGCCATCAGTTCCCGGGACAGCTCCTACGAGCAGTACTTC.

This clonotype was counted a few times. The V and J genes are TRBV5-1 and TRBJ2-3; a weak D match, TRBD1 (5 bases). The V end was cut by 4 bases, the J end by 5 bases, with 11 bases between. CDR3 length: 13 amino acids. Germline V gene data show CDR1 as SGHRS and CDR2 as YFSETQ. The CDR3 loop is CASSLMGQDTQYF. The CDR3 nucleotides read TGCGCCAGCAGCCTAATGGGGCAAGATACGCAGTATTTT. The full variable domain, rest sourced from reference TRBV5-1 and TRBJ2-3, is KAGVTQTPRYLIKTRGQQVTLSCSPISGHRSVSWYQQTPGQGLQFLFEYFSETQRNKGNFPGRFSGRQFSNSRSEMNVSTLELGDSALYLCASSLMGQDTQYFGPGTRLTVL.

This clonotype was detected many times. The CDR3 coding sequence is TGTGCCAGCAGTACTGACAGGGGGCTGAACACTGAAGCTTTCTTT. Protein: CASSTDRGLNTEAFF. This rearrangement joins TRBV27 to TRBJ1-1; 10 bases align to TRBD1. V dropped 5 bases and J dropped 0; count of bases not matched to a gene: 3. The CDR3 covers 15 residues. In germline, CDR1 is MNHEY, CDR2 SMNVEV (reference sequence).

This clonotype was seen at least ten times. V gene TRBV5-1 combines with J gene TRBJ2-3; 14 bases line up with TRBD2. V was pared by 0 bases and J by 4 bases, with 1 base of the junction left unmatched. Germline V gene lookup returns CDR1 SGHRS and CDR2 YFSETQ. This CDR3 region has 16 residues. CDR3 DNA sequence: TGCGCCAGCAGCTTGGGACTAGCGGGAGGGCCAGATACGCAGTATTTT. Protein sequence: CASSLGLAGGPDTQYF.

This rearrangement joins TRBV7-9 to TRBJ2-1; D gene uncertain. V was clipped by 0 bases and J by 10 bases, with 10 bases between them. Germline V gene sequence: CDR1 SEHNR, CDR2 FQNEAQ (reference sequence). The length of the CDR3 is 13 residues. The DNA for the CDR3 is TGTGCCAGCAGCTTAGCTGGCCCCAGCGAGCAGTTCTTC. This sequence encodes CASSLAGPSEQFF.

This clonotype turned up a few times. The chain uses TRBV4-3 and TRBJ1-2; TRBD1 is a possible D gene (6 bases). V was trimmed by 0 bases and J by 9 bases, leaving 8 bases between them. The CDR3 sequence is 12 residues long. Germline values: CDR1 LGHNA, CDR2 YSLEER. CDR3 amino acids: CASSQDTGSYTF. The CDR3 coding sequence is TGCGCCAGCAGCCAAGACACAGGGAGCTACACCTTC.

This chain uses TRBV6-5 with TRBJ2-7; unclear D gene. Trimming left V 0 bases short and J 0 bases short, with 9 bases between. There are 15 residues in the CDR3. The V gene's germline CDR1 is MNHEY and CDR2 SVGAGI. In DNA form, the CDR3 reads TGTGCCAGCAGTTACTCGAATCCATACTCCTACGAGCAGTACTTC. Translating it yields CASSYSNPYSYEQYF.

V and J are TRBV10-3 and TRBJ2-7; 9 positions match TRBD2. The CDR3 runs to 13 residues. J lost 3 bases, V lost 9 bases, and 6 bases had no gene match. Germline CDR1 and CDR2: ENHRY and SYGVKD. The CDR3 here is CAIRTSEGYEQYF. Written as DNA, the CDR3 is TGTGCCATAAGGACTAGCGAGGGCTACGAGCAGTACTTC.

The chain has TRBV4-3 and TRBJ2-4; D call uncertain. This CDR3 region has 17 residues. V gave up 0 bases and J gave up 2 bases, with 14 bases separating them. The V gene's germline CDR1 is LGHNA and CDR2 YSLEER. As DNA, the CDR3 is TGCGCCAGCAGCCAAGATCTCGGCTTTCCGACCAAAAACATTCAGTACTTC. It translates to CASSQDLGFPTKNIQYF.

The chain has TRBV11-2 and TRBJ2-2, with D perhaps matching TRBD1 (5 bases). V lost 1 base and J lost 1, with 10 bases in between. This CDR3 has 16 residues. Looked up from germline, CDR1 is SGHAT and CDR2 is FQNNGV. CDR3 sequence: CASSLVPGMNTGELFF. In DNA form, the CDR3 reads TGTGCCAGCAGCTTAGTTCCAGGGATGAACACCGGGGAGCTGTTTTTT.

Here the CDR3 DNA reads TGTGCCAGCAGCTCTAACACCCGGGGACCCAAGAACACTGAAGCTTTCTTT. The encoded protein is CASSSNTRGPKNTEAFF. V is TRBV7-3 and J is TRBJ1-1; a possible D gene is TRBD1 (5 bases). Germline V gene data show CDR1 as SGHTA and CDR2 as FQGTGA. The V end lost 4 bases, the J end lost 1 base, and 19 bases lay between the germline ends. The CDR3 loop spans 17 amino acids.

This clonotype was counted a few times. This chain links TRBV5-1 with TRBJ1-3, with TRBD1 matching 7 bases. The CDR3 extends over 15 amino acids. Germline CDR1 SGHRS, CDR2 YFSETQ. Losses at the gene ends were 0 bases for V and 2 bases for J; bases not matched to a gene: 2. CDR3 amino acids: CASSLGGTAGNTIYF. CDR3 coding DNA: TGCGCCAGCAGCTTGGGCGGGACAGCTGGAAACACCATATATTTT.

The rearrangement links TRBV20-1 to TRBJ2-5, with D perhaps matching TRBD2 (5 bases). The ends were cut back, 3 bases at V and 5 bases at J, with 10 bases in the middle. This CDR3 comprises 12 residues. Looked up from germline, CDR1 is DFQATT and CDR2 is SNEGSKA (reference sequence). The DNA for the CDR3 is TGCAGTGCTAGGGGCAGGAGGGAGACCCAGTACTTC. It encodes CSARGRRETQYF.

This clonotype was seen repeatedly, ten times or more. Germline is not matched at one junction end, which may reflect a read error. DNA for the CDR3: TGTGCCAGCAGTTTAGGGGCAGGAGGGACTGAAGCTTTCTTT. Translated: CASSLGAGGTEAFF. This chain connects TRBV5-1 to TRBJ1-1, with D possibly TRBD1 on 5 matching bases. The CDR3 covers 14 residues. The germline gives CDR1 SGHRS, CDR2 YFSETQ.

Only a few counts were recorded for this clonotype. The chain is built from TRBV5-8 and TRBJ2-1; the D gene is possibly TRBD2 (5 bases). The germline V gene has CDR1 SGHTS and CDR2 YDEGEE. Trimming took 1 base from V and 2 from J, leaving 13 bases between them. CDR3 length: 16 amino acids. The CDR3, as DNA: TGTGCCAGCAGCTTGCCCCTAGGAGCGGCCTACAATGAGCAGTTCTTC. Protein product: CASSLPLGAAYNEQFF.

The J gene is TRBJ2-1, the V gene TRBV18; no clear D. The CDR3 spans 12 residues. Germline lookup yields CDR1 KGHSH and CDR2 LQKENI. With 3 bases removed from V and 9 bases from J, the gap between germline ends came to 9 bases. The CDR3 bases are TGTGCCAGCTCACCGAGCTCGGGTGAGCAGTTCTTC. Protein: CASSPSSGEQFF.

V is TRBV19 and J is TRBJ2-2; 9 bases line up with TRBD2. Germline V CDR1 and CDR2: LNHDA, SQIVND (reference sequence). The CDR3 covers 16 residues. J lost 3 bases, V lost 2 bases, and 4 bases had no gene match. The CDR3 reads CASSIRLAGHTGELFF. The CDR3 nucleotides read TGTGCCAGTAGTATACGGCTAGCGGGGCACACCGGGGAGCTGTTTTTT.

This clonotype was seen many times. The chain recombines TRBV20-1 with TRBJ2-3, with D possibly being TRBD2 (5 bases). The CDR3 sequence is 13 residues long. CDR1 is DFQATT and CDR2 is SNEGSKA in the germline V gene (reference sequence). Trimming cost V 0 bases and J 3 bases, with 7 bases left between them. In DNA form, the CDR3 reads TGCAGTGCTAGAGACCCGGGAACAGATACGCAGTATTTT. As protein: CSARDPGTDTQYF.

The chain uses TRBV3-1 and TRBJ1-2; 8 bases fit TRBD1. The CDR3 consists of 14 residues. Germline CDR1 is LGHDT and CDR2 is YNNKEL (reference sequence). V gave up 6 bases and J gave up 10 bases; unmatched junction bases: 13. CDR3 nucleotide sequence: TGTGCCAGCAGTCTTGGGCAGGGGGCGTCTGTCTACACCTTC. Protein product: CASSLGQGASVYTF.

The rearrangement links TRBV29-1 to TRBJ1-1, with D unclear. The germline gives CDR1 SQVTM, CDR2 ANQGSEA. The CDR3 consists of 13 residues. The V gene lost 2 bases and the J gene lost 0 bases, with 7 bases spanning the gap. The CDR3 nucleotides are TGCAGCGTTGAAAAACTGATGAACACTGAAGCTTTCTTT. Amino acids: CSVEKLMNTEAFF.

This clonotype was seen only a few times. The chain links TRBV29-1 to TRBJ1-3; D unclear. The V and J ends lost 0 bases and 3 bases respectively, with 21 bases between them. The length of the CDR3 is 18 residues. Germline V gene data show CDR1 as SQVTM and CDR2 as ANQGSEA. In DNA, the CDR3 is TGCAGCGTTGAAGATTGGCCTGGCACAAGCCTCGGTGGAAACACCATATATTTT. It specifies CSVEDWPGTSLGGNTIYF.

This CDR3 reads CASSFLGSPQETQYF. Here the CDR3 DNA reads TGCGCCAGCAGCTTCCTTGGGTCGCCACAAGAGACCCAGTACTTC. This chain uses TRBV5-1 with TRBJ2-5; no definite D call. V lost 2 bases and J 2 bases, leaving 13 bases between the germline ends. The germline gives CDR1 SGHRS, CDR2 YFSETQ. The CDR3 loop spans 15 amino acids.

The chain is built from TRBV6-2 or TRBV6-3 and TRBJ2-2, with D perhaps TRBD2 (6 bases). Germline V gives CDR1 MNHEY, CDR2 SVGEGT. Between the trimmed V and J ends, which lost 2 bases and 4 bases, there was a span of 8 bases. The CDR3 extends over 14 amino acids. CDR3 sequence (DNA): TGTGCCAGCAGTTACGCGGGAACCACCGGGGAGCTGTTTTTT. Translation gives CASSYAGTTGELFF.